A single sample gave rise to the 31 T cell receptor beta chains below, sequenced in a study of shared clonotypes between healthy human individuals. Profiled with immunoSEQ multiplex PCR; TCRdb holds only in-frame clones, not every one. The sample lists 2 million to 3 million clones; roughly 93% were seen once. The sample comprised naive CD4+ T cells from PBMCs. Stated subset: CD45RA+ positively selected. The receptor source for this set is a man younger than 35 in good health. Some clones in this sample may be carry-over from other donors' samples.

This clone was picked up one time. A junction end diverges from the germline sequence, so it may reflect a read error. V and J are TRBV2 and TRBJ2-3; 11 bases map to TRBD2. Per germline, CDR1 SNHLY and CDR2 FYNNEI. The CDR3 runs to 14 residues. The CDR3 sequence is CASSETARTSGLTF. CDR3 sequence (DNA): TGTGCCAGCAGTGAGACCGCCAGGACTAGCGGGCTCACCTTT.

The genes are TRBV15 and TRBJ2-7; 7 nucleotides align to TRBD1. CDR1 is LNHNV and CDR2 is YYDKDF in the germline V gene (reference sequence). V shed 0 bases, J shed 4 bases, and the junction held 6 bases outside the gene matches. The CDR3 has 15 residues. In DNA, the CDR3 is TGTGCCACCAGCAGAGAACCGACAGGGTCGTACGAGCAGTACTTC. As protein: CATSREPTGSYEQYF.

This chain joins TRBV7-2 and TRBJ1-1; no clear D. The CDR3 runs 15 residues. Germline loops: CDR1 SGHTA, CDR2 FQGNSA. V was cut by 1 base and J by 1 base, with 10 bases left in between. In DNA form, the CDR3 reads TGTGCCAGCAGCTTAGGGGCGGCCGCGAACACTGAAGCTTTCTTT. It encodes CASSLGAAANTEAFF. The whole variable domain, filled in from reference TRBV7-2 and TRBJ1-1, reads GAGVSQSPSNKVTEKGKDVELRCDPISGHTALYWYRQSLGQGLEFLIYFQGNSAPDKSGLPSDRFSAERTGGSVSTLTIQRTQQEDSAVYLCASSLGAAANTEAFFGQGTRLTVV.

This sequence joins TRBV5-1 and TRBJ2-5; D unclear. The J call may not be correct, given that the DNA end is closer to TRBJ2-7. CDR1 and CDR2 from the germline V gene are SGHRS and YFSETQ. This CDR3 contains 14 residues. CDR3 region: CASSSPRSSYEQYF. In DNA, the CDR3 is TGCGCCAGCAGTTCGCCCAGGAGCTCCTACGAGCAGTACTTC.

The CDR3: CASSRSGHNEKLFF. CDR3 DNA: TGTGCCAGCAGCAGAAGTGGCCATAATGAAAAACTGTTTTTT. The chain carries TRBV28 and TRBJ1-4; D not resolved. Germline values: CDR1 MDHEN, CDR2 SYDVKM. V was pared by 6 bases and J by 4 bases, with 12 bases between. CDR3 length: 14 amino acids.

This chain connects TRBV18 to TRBJ1-3; D ambiguous. The CDR3 contains 16 residues. Germline V lookup: CDR1 KGHSH, CDR2 LQKENI. Trimming removed 6 bases from V and 2 bases from J, with 17 bases in between. CDR3 bases: TGTGCCAGCTCCCCCACTGACACAGCAACTGGAAACACCATATATTTT. This translates into CASSPTDTATGNTIYF.

The rearrangement links TRBV5-8 to TRBJ1-4; the D gene is possibly TRBD1 (6 bases). With 0 bases removed from V and 5 bases from J, the gap between germline ends came to 14 bases. CDR3 length: 16 amino acids. Germline CDR1 is SGHTS and CDR2 is YDEGEE. For the CDR3, the DNA is TGTGCCAGCAGCTTGGTAGTGGCAAGGGGGAATGAAAAACTGTTTTTT. Translation gives CASSLVVARGNEKLFF.

Details on this clone: This may stem from a read error, because a much larger clone lies one nucleotide away. This sample includes further DNA sequences coding for the same CDR3. The chain carries TRBV5-4 and TRBJ2-5; TRBD1 aligns across 8 bases. Germline values: CDR1 SGHNT, CDR2 YYREEE (reference sequence). This CDR3 spans 14 amino acids. Unmatched junction bases numbered 0, after V lost 0 bases and J lost 2 bases. The CDR3 coding sequence is TGTGCCAGCAGCTTGGGACAGGGGCAAGAGACCCAGTACTTC. Encoded protein: CASSLGQGQETQYF.

The V call is TRBV5-1, the J call TRBJ2-7; a weak D match, TRBD2 (5 bases). The V end lost 1 base, the J end lost 5 bases, and 13 bases lay between the germline ends. CDR3 length: 14 residues. Germline V lookup: CDR1 SGHRS, CDR2 YFSETQ. CDR3 DNA: TGCGCCAGCAGCTTGAGGCCGGGAATCGACGAGCAGTACTTC. This translates into CASSLRPGIDEQYF. The full variable domain, rest sourced from reference TRBV5-1 and TRBJ2-7, is KAGVTQTPRYLIKTRGQQVTLSCSPISGHRSVSWYQQTPGQGLQFLFEYFSETQRNKGNFPGRFSGRQFSNSRSEMNVSTLELGDSALYLCASSLRPGIDEQYFGPGTRLTVT.

The V gene is TRBV7-6, the J gene TRBJ2-2; no definite D call. The CDR3 totals 13 residues. Germline values: CDR1 SGHVS, CDR2 FNYEAQ. Trimming left V 3 bases short and J 5 bases short, with 7 bases between. CDR3 sequence reads: CASSFARTGELFF. CDR3 nucleotides: TGTGCCAGCAGCTTCGCTAGGACCGGGGAGCTGTTTTTT.

The DNA of the CDR3 is TGTGCCAGCACCTCCGGCACCGGGGAGCTGTTTTTT. Translation gives CASTSGTGELFF. The rearrangement joins TRBV28 to TRBJ2-2; D remains ambiguous. Germline assignment: CDR1 MDHEN and CDR2 SYDVKM. V shed 7 bases and J shed 4 bases, with 7 bases lying between them. The CDR3 extends over 12 amino acids.

This chain links TRBV28 with TRBJ2-7, with 8 nucleotides matching TRBD2. Germline assignment: CDR1 MDHEN and CDR2 SYDVKM. The CDR3 is 13 residues long. Unmatched junction bases numbered 3, after V lost 5 bases and J lost 3 bases. DNA of the CDR3: TGTGCCAGCAGTCGGGGGGGCCTCTACGAGCAGTACTTC. Protein product: CASSRGGLYEQYF.

The rearrangement links TRBV30 to TRBJ2-7, with D unresolved. Between the trimmed V and J ends, which lost 4 bases and 6 bases, there was a span of 13 bases. CDR3 size: 12 residues. Germline V CDR1 and CDR2: GTSNPN, SVGIG (reference sequence). CDR3 loop: CAWTLDRGEQYF. CDR3 sequence (DNA): TGTGCCTGGACTCTAGACCGTGGCGAGCAGTACTTC.

The J gene is TRBJ1-3, the V gene TRBV6-1; D gene ambiguous. CDR1 is MNHNS, CDR2 SASEGT, per germline. V was cut by 3 bases and J by 0 bases, with 12 bases left in between. The CDR3 runs 16 residues. Here the CDR3 DNA reads TGTGCCAGCAGTGACCAAGGGCGCGCCTCTGGAAACACCATATATTTT. Translating it yields CASSDQGRASGNTIYF.

The chain uses TRBV7-9 and TRBJ1-1; the D gene is possibly TRBD1 (6 bases). Germline V gene sequence: CDR1 SEHNR, CDR2 FQNEAQ (reference sequence). This CDR3 is 15 amino acids long. V shed 5 bases and J shed 2 bases, with 15 bases lying between them. CDR3 in amino acids: CASSPQGGGNTEAFF. The CDR3 DNA reads TGTGCCAGCAGCCCCCAAGGTGGGGGCAACACTGAAGCTTTCTTT.

CDR3 sequence reads: CASNRGGYGYTF. CDR3 sequence (DNA): TGTGCCAGCAATCGGGGGGGGTATGGCTACACCTTC. V usage is TRBV28 and J usage is TRBJ1-2, with D maybe TRBD1 (5 bases). This CDR3 has 12 residues. Per the germline V gene, CDR1 is MDHEN and CDR2 is SYDVKM. V was cut by 7 bases and J by 5 bases, with 11 bases left in between.

Turning to this clone: The limits of the CDR3 on the DNA are not certain, so only TCRdb's listed CDR3 is given. The rearrangement links TRBV4-2 to TRBJ2-4; TRBD2, the D gene given by the table, was not confirmed from the DNA. Germline loops: CDR1 LGHNA, CDR2 YNFKEQ. The CDR3 is 13 residues long, counting both termini. The chain's CDR3 is CASSQDLEREEYF.

This chain connects TRBV28 to TRBJ2-2; TRBD1 might be the D (6 bases). CDR1 and CDR2 from the germline V gene are MDHEN and SYDVKM. The CDR3 extends over 17 amino acids. V was clipped by 2 bases and J by 6 bases, with 19 bases between them. The CDR3 coding sequence is TGTGCCAGCAGTTTAGGGGGAAGGGCAGGGGATCCCGGGGAGCTGTTTTTT. Amino acids: CASSLGGRAGDPGELFF.

The rearrangement uses TRBV29-1 and TRBJ2-3, with D hard to call. V lost 4 bases to trimming and J lost 0 bases, with 11 bases between them. Germline V gives CDR1 SQVTM, CDR2 ANQGSEA. This CDR3 has 14 amino acids. The CDR3 is CSVVGPLSTDTQYF. CDR3 sequence (DNA): TGCAGCGTTGTAGGTCCTCTGAGCACAGATACGCAGTATTTT.

A note on this clone: The sample contains more than one DNA sequence encoding this CDR3. This rearrangement joins TRBV7-8 to TRBJ2-5, with D tentatively TRBD1 (5 bases). Looked up from germline, CDR1 is SGHVS and CDR2 is FQNEAQ. Trimming took off 1 base at V and 5 bases at J, with 11 bases between the two ends. CDR3 length equals 14 residues. This chain's CDR3 is CASSLGRGQETQYF. The CDR3 DNA follows: TGTGCCAGCAGCTTAGGAAGGGGCCAGGAGACCCAGTACTTC.

This chain links TRBV19 with TRBJ1-1; no firm D call. Per the germline V gene, CDR1 is LNHDA and CDR2 is SQIVND (reference sequence). The germline V and J ends were trimmed by 3 bases and 0 bases, with 5 bases remaining between them. The CDR3 has 13 amino acids. The CDR3 loop is CASSINMNTEAFF. The CDR3 DNA is TGTGCCAGTAGTATCAACATGAACACTGAAGCTTTCTTT.

V and J are TRBV5-4 and TRBJ2-2; D not resolved. Germline V gene lookup returns CDR1 SGHNT and CDR2 YYREEE (reference sequence). The CDR3 is made up of 14 amino acids. Trimming stripped 2 bases from V and 2 bases from J, with 7 bases between. The DNA for the CDR3 is TGTGCCAGCAGCTTTCTCGCTAACACCGGGGAGCTGTTTTTT. Protein: CASSFLANTGELFF.

About this clone: The sample holds other DNA sequences that translate to the same CDR3. The chain has TRBV5-1 and TRBJ2-7; the D gene is possibly TRBD1 (7 bases). This CDR3 has 14 residues. Germline CDR1 is SGHRS and CDR2 is YFSETQ. Trimming cost V 4 bases and J 0 bases, with 11 bases left between them. In nucleotides, the CDR3 is TGCGCCAGCAGCCTCCAGGGGGGCTCCTACGAGCAGTACTTC. Amino acid sequence: CASSLQGGSYEQYF.

The chain has TRBV10-1 and TRBJ1-4; 9 positions match TRBD1. V was clipped by 0 bases and J by 5 bases; unmatched bases: 1. The CDR3 loop spans 15 amino acids. CDR1 is WNHNN and CDR2 is SYGVQD in the germline V gene (reference sequence). DNA for the CDR3: TGCGCCAGCAGTGAGTCAGGACAGGGGAATGAAAAACTGTTTTTT. This codes for CASSESGQGNEKLFF.

In nucleotides, the CDR3 is TGTGCCAGCAGCCTTCCAGGCCGGGACACTGAAGCTTTCTTT. Protein: CASSLPGRDTEAFF. The gene calls are TRBV7-8 and TRBJ1-1; no clear D. The CDR3 loop spans 14 amino acids. Trimming pared 5 bases from V and 3 bases from J, leaving 13 bases between. The germline gives CDR1 SGHVS, CDR2 FQNEAQ.

This clone was found once. The sample carries other DNA sequences with the same CDR3. The chain combines TRBV2 with TRBJ2-1; TRBD2 might be the D (5 bases). This CDR3 has 13 residues. CDR1 is SNHLY, CDR2 FYNNEI, per germline. Trimming removed 5 bases from V and 3 bases from J, with 8 bases in between. CDR3 sequence reads: CASSSGFYNEQFF. The DNA of the CDR3 is TGTGCCAGCAGTAGCGGATTCTACAATGAGCAGTTCTTC.

The V and J genes are TRBV7-9 and TRBJ1-1; unclear D gene. Germline values: CDR1 SEHNR, CDR2 FQNEAQ (reference sequence). This CDR3 is built from 12 residues. Trimming pared 5 bases from V and 4 bases from J, leaving 8 bases between. This CDR3 reads CASSRDFTEAFF. In DNA form, the CDR3 reads TGTGCCAGCAGCAGGGATTTCACTGAAGCTTTCTTT.

The V call is TRBV11-3, the J call TRBJ2-7, with 12 bases fitting TRBD2. Unmatched junction bases numbered 10, after V lost 5 bases and J lost 2 bases. CDR1 is SGHNT and CDR2 is YENEEA in the germline V gene. The CDR3 loop spans 17 amino acids. The CDR3 DNA reads as TGTGCCAGCAGCCGACTAGCGGGAGCGTCCGCAACCTACGAGCAGTACTTC. This encodes CASSRLAGASATYEQYF.

The chain links TRBV29-1 to TRBJ2-5, with a tentative D call TRBD2 (5 bases). Trimming cost V 5 bases and J 1 base, with 8 bases left between them. CDR1 is SQVTM, CDR2 ANQGSEA, per germline. The CDR3 is made up of 12 amino acids. CDR3 region: CSVLGVQETQYF. For the CDR3, the DNA is TGCAGCGTTTTGGGAGTCCAAGAGACCCAGTACTTC.

This clone appeared a few times. The gene calls are TRBV7-2 and TRBJ1-5, with 7 bases aligning to TRBD1. The CDR3 consists of 13 residues. Germline V gives CDR1 SGHTA, CDR2 FQGNSA. V lost 5 bases to trimming and J lost 7 bases; unmatched junction nucleotides: 5. The CDR3 sequence is CASSRQGQQPQHF. CDR3 DNA: TGTGCCAGCAGCAGACAGGGCCAGCAGCCCCAGCATTTT. Variable domain in full (rest from reference TRBV7-2 and TRBJ1-5): GAGVSQSPSNKVTEKGKDVELRCDPISGHTALYWYRQSLGQGLEFLIYFQGNSAPDKSGLPSDRFSAERTGGSVSTLTIQRTQQEDSAVYLCASSRQGQQPQHFGDGTRLSIL.

This clone has only one observation. The V and J genes are TRBV21-1 and TRBJ1-2; no check of the table's D call, TRBD1, against the DNA was made. TRBV21-1 is termed a pseudogene. CDR3 length: 16 residues. CDR3 sequence: CASTLARQGVFYGYTF. CDR3 DNA: TGTGCCAGCACCCTAGCGAGACAGGGGGTGTTCTATGGCTACACCTTC.